Listed here is a single T cell receptor (beta chain). This entry is derived from a study of T cell changes during pregnancy in multiple sclerosis. V lost 1 base and J lost 2, with 9 bases in between. The CDR3 length is 16 residues. CDR1 MRHNA and CDR2 SNTAGT come from the germline V gene. Clones were sequenced by immunoSEQ multiplex PCR, and TCRdb holds only the in-frame ones, with some missing. This table holds under 35,000 clones, under 90% found once. The sequence was obtained from a female donor with multiple sclerosis, enrolled in a pregnancy study. Sample: CD8+ T cells from peripheral blood mononuclear cells, taken after pregnancy. The chain links TRBV6-4 to TRBJ2-6; TRBD1 is a possible D gene (6 bases). The CDR3 DNA is TGTGCCAGCAGTGACTTACCAGGGGCTGGGGCCAACGTCCTGACTTTC. Translating it yields CASSDLPGAGANVLTF.